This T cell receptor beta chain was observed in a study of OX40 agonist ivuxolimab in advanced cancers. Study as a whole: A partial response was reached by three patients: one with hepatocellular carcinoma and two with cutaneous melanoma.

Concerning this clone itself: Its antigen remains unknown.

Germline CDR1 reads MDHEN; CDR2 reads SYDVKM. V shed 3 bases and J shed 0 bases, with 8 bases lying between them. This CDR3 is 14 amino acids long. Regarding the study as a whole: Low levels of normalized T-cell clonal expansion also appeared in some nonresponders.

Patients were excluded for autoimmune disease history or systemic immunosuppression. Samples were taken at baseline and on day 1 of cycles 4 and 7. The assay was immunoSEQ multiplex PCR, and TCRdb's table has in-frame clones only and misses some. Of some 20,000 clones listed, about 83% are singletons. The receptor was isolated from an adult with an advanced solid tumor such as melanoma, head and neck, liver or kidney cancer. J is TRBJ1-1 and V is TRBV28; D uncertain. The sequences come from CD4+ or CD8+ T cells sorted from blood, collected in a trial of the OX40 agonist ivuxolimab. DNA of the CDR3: TGTGCCAGCAGTTTGCACAGCATGAACACTGAAGCTTTCTTT. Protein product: CASSLHSMNTEAFF.